Listed below are T cell receptor beta chains from one sample, sequenced in a study of CD8 T cells in Susac syndrome. MiXCR, applied by TCRdb to the immunoSEQ multiplex PCR reads, yields one record per CDR3 protein. The data show about 430,000 distinct CDR3 sequences, 75% to 90% seen once. Sequencing was done on a sample of CD8+ T cells from PBMCs. The receptors originated from a human donor with multiple sclerosis. Each CDR3 is given without its conserved first and last residue. A clone size is listed for some rows: how often the clone was seen (once, few, many), or a class if it is expanded.

few	TRBV6-1	TRBJ2-5	ASRGLAGGGETQY
-	TRBV3-1	TRBJ1-2	ASTEGQGRPGT
-	TRBV28	TRBJ1-2	ASRSDRAYGYT
-	TRBV9	TRBJ1-4	ASSVVTENNEKLF
-	TRBV19	TRBJ1-5	ASSIDLSRDQPQH
-	TRBV5-1	TRBJ1-1	ASSWRGLRTEAF
-	TRBV19	TRBJ2-1	ASTDFYNEQF
-	TRBV7-9	TRBJ2-6	ASSSPSGVFSGANVLT
once	TRBV2	TRBJ1-2	ASSDGGYT
-	TRBV20-1	TRBJ1-1	SAEDRGRIRGTEAF
-	TRBV7-9	TRBJ1-1	ASMGPENTEAF
once	TRBV27	TRBJ1-2	ASTGQGLDGYT
-	TRBV4-1	TRBJ2-1	ASSQDVSGGRNEQF
many	TRBV14	TRBJ2-7	ASSQGKGLSYEQY
once	TRBV27	TRBJ2-7	ASSFHSRDRFVEQY
-	TRBV7-9	TRBJ2-7	ASSPTEAYEQY
-	TRBV4-2	TRBJ2-7	ASSQGGQGSSYEQY
-	TRBV5-6	TRBJ1-5	ASSLSQGTFASNQPQH
-	TRBV5-5	TRBJ1-2	ASSTEPAGGITYGYT
-	TRBV6-5	TRBJ1-3	ASSSDRGNGNTIY
few	TRBV6-1	TRBJ1-6	ASSGIGGLNISPLH
-	TRBV9	TRBJ1-1	ASSQVGTPRTEAF
-	TRBV7-9	TRBJ1-2	ASSLGGYYT
-	TRBV5-1	TRBJ2-1	ASSSGTSGVVEQF
once	TRBV5-1	TRBJ1-1	ASSPGQQDTEAF
-	TRBV10-3	TRBJ2-1	AISDYRDDEQF
-	TRBV10-3	TRBJ2-5	AISEGLAGGFQETQY